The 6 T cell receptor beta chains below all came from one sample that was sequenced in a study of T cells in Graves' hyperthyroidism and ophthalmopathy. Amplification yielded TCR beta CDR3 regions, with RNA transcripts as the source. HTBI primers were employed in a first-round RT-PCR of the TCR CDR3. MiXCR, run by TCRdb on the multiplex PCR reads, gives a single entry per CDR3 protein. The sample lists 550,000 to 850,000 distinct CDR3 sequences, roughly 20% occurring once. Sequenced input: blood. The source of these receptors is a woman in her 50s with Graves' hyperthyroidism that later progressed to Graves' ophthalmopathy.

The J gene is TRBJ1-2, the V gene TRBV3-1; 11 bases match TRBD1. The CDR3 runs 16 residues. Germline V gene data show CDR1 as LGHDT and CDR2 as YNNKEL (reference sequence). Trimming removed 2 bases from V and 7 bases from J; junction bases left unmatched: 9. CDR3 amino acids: CASSQTGQGALGGYTF. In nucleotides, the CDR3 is TGTGCCAGCAGCCAAACCGGACAGGGGGCGCTTGGTGGCTACACCTTC.

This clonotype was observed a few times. CDR3 in amino acids: CASSATGIETDTQYF. DNA of the CDR3: TGTGCCAGCAGCGCGACAGGGATTGAAACAGATACGCAGTATTTT. The chain carries TRBV7-8 and TRBJ2-3; 7 bases are shared with TRBD1. V shed 5 bases, J shed 3 bases, and the junction held 8 bases outside the gene matches. The CDR3 covers 15 residues. Germline V gene sequence: CDR1 SGHVS, CDR2 FQNEAQ.

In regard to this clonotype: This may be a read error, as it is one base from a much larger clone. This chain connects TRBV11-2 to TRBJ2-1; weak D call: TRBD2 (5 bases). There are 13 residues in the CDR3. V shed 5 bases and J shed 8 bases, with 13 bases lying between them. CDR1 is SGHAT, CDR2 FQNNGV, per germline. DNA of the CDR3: TGTGCCAGCAGCACCGACGGGGTGGATGAGCAGTTCTTC. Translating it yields CASSTDGVDEQFF.

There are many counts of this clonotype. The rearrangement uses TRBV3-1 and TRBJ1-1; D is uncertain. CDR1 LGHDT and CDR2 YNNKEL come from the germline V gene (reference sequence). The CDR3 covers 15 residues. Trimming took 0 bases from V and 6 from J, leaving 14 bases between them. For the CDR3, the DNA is TGTGCCAGCAGCCAAGATCTCACAGCAGCCTCTGAAGCTTTCTTT. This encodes CASSQDLTAASEAFF.

DNA of the CDR3: TGTGCCAGCAGCAGAGGCAGGGAGGGTGAAAAACTGTTTTTT. It translates to CASSRGREGEKLFF. V and J are TRBV7-9 and TRBJ1-4; a possible D gene is TRBD1 (5 bases). The germline CDR1 and CDR2 sequences are SEHNR and FQNEAQ (reference sequence). V gave up 5 bases and J gave up 7 bases, with 14 bases separating them. This CDR3 is 14 amino acids long.

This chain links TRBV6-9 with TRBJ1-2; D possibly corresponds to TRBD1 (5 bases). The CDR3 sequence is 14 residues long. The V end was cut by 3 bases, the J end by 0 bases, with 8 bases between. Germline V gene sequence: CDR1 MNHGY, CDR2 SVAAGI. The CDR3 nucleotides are TGTGCCAGCAGTTACGGGGCCCCTAACTATGGCTACACCTTC. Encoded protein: CASSYGAPNYGYTF.